This record looks at one TCR beta chain sequence and its context. No antigen is known for it. The source of the sample is a study of cytomegalovirus exposure and HLA in healthy donors. Findings and limits, study-wide: Donors were assumed by presence/absence analyses to have roughly uniform sequencing depth. By HLA locus, TCR association rates varied in a later analysis, with DRB1 showing the most and HLA-C the fewest. Judged likely to be a sequencing artifact was a cluster of highly shared sequence variants.

V trimming: 10 bases; J trimming: 0 bases; junction bases outside the gene matches: 3. Germline values: CDR1 MNHEY, CDR2 SVGAGI. The CDR3 totals 12 residues. Everyone who donated was a healthy bone marrow donor. PCR amplification relied on 60 Vbeta primers (plus 13 Jbeta primers). The protocol was immunoSEQ multiplex PCR, while the TCRdb copy is restricted to in-frame clones and leaves out a portion. This sample has about 190,000 clones, with just under 75% found just once. The chain has TRBV6-5 and TRBJ2-7; 7 bases agree with TRBD1. The TCR comes from a man in his thirties or forties in good health and CMV-seropositive. The source material was PBMCs. CDR3 DNA sequence: TGTGCCACCAGACAGGGCTCCTACGAGCAGTACTTC. This translates into CATRQGSYEQYF.